Sequencing of this T cell receptor (beta chain) was carried out in a study of blood T cell repertoires in COVID-19. Across the study: Samples of COVID-19 (acute and convalescent) were obtained from the United States, Italy and Spain. Sample material is recorded as cDNA or gDNA derived from T cells, B-cell-depleted T cells, or PBMCs.

Germline V CDR1 and CDR2: SGHVS, FQNEAQ. This CDR3 is built from 15 residues. V gave up 4 bases and J gave up 1 base; unmatched junction bases: 4. Original methodology: Reference gene primer amplification in the assay estimated nucleated cell counts. Sequencing was performed with immunoSEQ multiplex PCR; in TCRdb, only in-frame clones are kept and a portion is missing. V and J calls and clone size are those listed in that table; D and trimming were worked out from the DNA. The table lists some 250,000 clones, roughly 83% of them singletons. This chain links TRBV7-8 with TRBJ1-1, with 9 bases aligning to TRBD1. The receptor was derived from a man aged 40-49 years with acute or convalescent COVID-19. The sequenced sample consisted of peripheral blood. The CDR3 DNA follows: TGTGCCAGCAGCTACGGGACAGGGACGAACACTGAAGCTTTCTTT. Translation: CASSYGTGTNTEAFF. Using reference TRBV7-8 and TRBJ1-1 for the parts outside the CDR3, the full variable domain is GAGVSQSPRYKVAKRGQDVALRCDPISGHVSLFWYQQALGQGPEFLTYFQNEAQLDKSGLPSDRFFAERPEGSVSTLKIQRTQQEDSAVYLCASSYGTGTNTEAFFGQGTRLTVV.